This passage covers 3 T cell receptor beta chains from one sample sequenced in a study of blood T cells in healthy people across ages. PCR was performed a second time for roughly 7 to 12 cycles using a sample-barcoded 5' primer and a J-beta primer mix. A single record per CDR3 protein comes from TCRdb applying MiXCR to the 5' RACE reads. The sample lists about 500,000 distinct CDR3 sequences; 24% were seen once. These same records also appear under a second study, on T cells of mothers and their children.

Material for sequencing was blood. These receptors all come from a boy younger than 18 in good health.

This clonotype was counted between two and nine times. The chain couples TRBV4-3 to TRBJ1-1; 8 bases match TRBD1. Germline V gene lookup returns CDR1 LGHNA and CDR2 YSLEER. J lost 0 bases, V lost 0 bases, and 6 bases had no gene match. The CDR3 runs 17 residues. CDR3 region: CASSQDSDRDMNTEAFF. Written as DNA, the CDR3 is TGCGCCAGCAGCCAAGACTCGGACAGGGACATGAACACTGAAGCTTTCTTT.

V usage is TRBV28 and J usage is TRBJ1-5, with D tentatively TRBD1 (5 bases). The CDR3 runs to 17 residues. V dropped 4 bases and J dropped 7 bases, with 23 bases sitting between them. Germline-derived CDR1 and CDR2 are MDHEN and SYDVKM. The CDR3 sequence: CASSSPPSAGSNQPQHF. DNA for the CDR3: TGTGCCAGCAGTTCCCCGCCTTCGGCAGGGTCGAACCAGCCCCAGCATTTT.

This chain joins TRBV7-2 and TRBJ2-3; D is unclear. From germline, CDR1 is SGHTA and CDR2 FQGNSA. This CDR3 comprises 15 residues. The V gene lost 0 bases and the J gene lost 0 bases, with 7 bases spanning the gap. The CDR3 loop is CASSLAGISTDTQYF. The CDR3 DNA reads as TGTGCCAGCAGCTTAGCGGGGATAAGCACAGATACGCAGTATTTT.